This T cell receptor (beta chain) appears in the sequencing data of a study of regulatory T cells in long-lasting Graves disease. V gave up 8 bases and J gave up 8 bases; unmatched junction bases: 14. This CDR3 spans 15 amino acids. CDR3-region Arm-PCR and iRepertoire HTBI primers produced the TCR beta libraries. TCRdb analysed the multiplex PCR reads with MiXCR anew, one entry per CDR3 protein. The table includes approximately 350,000 distinct CDR3 sequences, approximately 15% detected once. Time point given: newly diagnosed GD, antithyroid drugs for less than 3 months. The TCR library was prepared using RNA isolated from PBMCs. This clonotype was detected ten times or more. These data also featured in a second study, about T cells in Graves' hyperthyroidism and ophthalmopathy.

Sequencing was performed on peripheral blood mononuclear cells (PBMCs), taken at new diagnosis, from a patient treated with antithyroid drugs. This TCR derives from a man aged 35-49 years with Graves disease. This chain uses TRBV12-3 or TRBV12-4 with TRBJ1-4; 7 bases agree with TRBD1. Written as DNA, the CDR3 is TGTGCCAGCGGGGGATCAGACAGGGTGGGAGAAAAACTGTTTTTT. It is translated as CASGGSDRVGEKLFF.